This TCR beta chain emerged from a study of Graves' ophthalmopathy and Graves' hyperthyroidism. Across the study: Blood was drawn at initial diagnosis, before any treatment.

Germline lookup yields CDR1 SGHVS and CDR2 FQNEAQ. V shed 2 bases and J 4 bases; nucleotides not matched to a gene: 7. The CDR3 has 15 amino acids. The sample holds many counts of this clonotype. The TCR beta CDR3 regions underwent amplification from RNA transcripts. RT-PCR was first run with HTBI primers, then multiplex PCR in a second round. TCRdb re-called the multiplex PCR reads with MiXCR, one entry per CDR3 protein. This sample yields approximately 330,000 distinct CDR3 sequences, of which 17% are seen a single time; approximately 13% belongs to the top ten. The source is an adult man with Graves' ophthalmopathy. The rearrangement links TRBV7-8 to TRBJ1-1, with 7 bases fitting TRBD1. The source material was peripheral blood. The CDR3: CASSLPTGLVTEAFF. In nucleotides, the CDR3 is TGTGCCAGCAGCTTACCGACAGGGTTGGTCACTGAAGCTTTCTTT.